This T cell receptor (beta chain) was observed in a study of blood T cell repertoires in COVID-19. Study-wide context: Samples taken during acute and convalescent COVID-19 were collected in the United States, Italy and Spain. PBMCs, B-cell-depleted T cells, or T cells provided the cDNA or gDNA that made up the material.

All enrollees were roughly 18 to 100 years old and from fewer than 30 US areas. Each participant's cohort was designated according to participant-reported clinical history. Only in-frame clones appear in the TCRdb table, and some are missing; sequencing was by immunoSEQ multiplex PCR. The table has 200,000 or so clones, approximately 80% seen once; the top ten hold approximately 1.3%. The sequenced material came from PBMCs or T cells enriched from blood (not recorded which). This sequence was found in a woman aged 40 to 50 with acute COVID-19.

The CDR3 sequence: CASSIPDRGDNQPQHF. Here the CDR3 DNA reads TGTGCCAGTAGTATCCCCGACAGGGGGGACAATCAGCCCCAGCATTTT. The genes are TRBV19 and TRBJ1-5, with 9 nucleotides matching TRBD1. The germline gives CDR1 LNHDA, CDR2 SQIVND (reference sequence). The CDR3 length is 16 residues. V trimming: 3 bases; J trimming: 3 bases; junction bases outside the gene matches: 6. The variable domain in full, completed from reference TRBV19 and TRBJ1-5, reads DGGITQSPKYLFRKEGQNVTLSCEQNLNHDAMYWYRQDPGQGLRLIYYSQIVNDFQKGDIAEGYSVSREKKESFPLTVTSAQKNPTAFYLCASSIPDRGDNQPQHFGDGTRLSIL.